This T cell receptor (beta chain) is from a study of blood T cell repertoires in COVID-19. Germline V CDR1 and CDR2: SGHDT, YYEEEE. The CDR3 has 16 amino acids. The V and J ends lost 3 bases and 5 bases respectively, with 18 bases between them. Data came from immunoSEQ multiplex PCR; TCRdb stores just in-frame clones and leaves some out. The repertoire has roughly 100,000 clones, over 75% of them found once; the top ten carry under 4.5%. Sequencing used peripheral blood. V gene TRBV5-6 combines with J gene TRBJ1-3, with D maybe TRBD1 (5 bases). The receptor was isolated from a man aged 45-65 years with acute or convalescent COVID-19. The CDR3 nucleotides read TGTGCCAGCAGCTGGATGGGGACTGGAGGTCGAAACACCATATATTTT. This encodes CASSWMGTGGRNTIYF.